A single sample is the source of the 17 T cell receptor beta chains below, sequenced in a study of cytomegalovirus exposure and HLA in healthy donors. 13 Jbeta primers and 60 Vbeta primers were used for the PCR. The table came from immunoSEQ multiplex PCR; TCRdb's copy has only in-frame clones and leaves some out. The table lists about 75,000 clones, with roughly 3.8% in the top ten. Sequencing used PBMCs. The receptors here all came from a man younger than 35 in good health and CMV-seropositive.

The gene calls are TRBV19 and TRBJ2-7; 7 bases are a match to TRBD1. The CDR3 extends over 13 amino acids. J lost 3 bases, V lost 3 bases, and 2 bases had no gene match. Germline-derived CDR1 and CDR2 are LNHDA and SQIVND (reference sequence). CDR3 nucleotide sequence: TGTGCCAGTAGTATGGGACAGTACTACGAGCAGTACTTC. As protein: CASSMGQYYEQYF.

The chain carries TRBV10-1 and TRBJ1-6; D is ambiguous. V lost 3 bases, J lost 7 bases, and 7 bases lay in between. The CDR3 is 13 amino acids. Germline CDR1 and CDR2: WNHNN and SYGVQD (reference sequence). The CDR3 reads CASSEDFNSPLHF. The DNA for the CDR3 is TGCGCCAGCAGTGAAGACTTCAATTCACCCCTCCACTTT.

J is TRBJ2-7 and V is TRBV5-1; 8 bases align to TRBD1. CDR3 length: 15 residues. V was pared by 4 bases and J by 0 bases, with 6 bases of the junction left unmatched. The germline gives CDR1 SGHRS, CDR2 YFSETQ. In DNA, the CDR3 is TGCGCCAGCAGCCTTGACAGGGGAACCTCCTACGAGCAGTACTTC. Translating it yields CASSLDRGTSYEQYF.

J is TRBJ1-2 and V is TRBV6-5; TRBD1 matches at 7 bases. V lost 3 bases to trimming and J lost 6 bases; unmatched junction nucleotides: 7. CDR3 length equals 14 residues. Germline assignment: CDR1 MNHEY and CDR2 SVGAGI. CDR3 coding DNA: TGTGCCAGCAGTTATGGCAGGGGGAACCATGGCTACACCTTC. The encoded protein is CASSYGRGNHGYTF.

The chain combines TRBV30 with TRBJ2-1; possibly TRBD2 for D (6 bases). V was pared by 3 bases and J by 2 bases, with 14 bases between. The CDR3 contains 15 residues. Germline V CDR1 and CDR2: GTSNPN, SVGIG (reference sequence). The CDR3 DNA is TGTGCCTGGAGCCTGCTAGCGACCCCCTACAATGAGCAGTTCTTC. Translated: CAWSLLATPYNEQFF.

In regard to this clone: Other DNA sequences in the sample encode the same CDR3. The gene calls are TRBV6-5 and TRBJ2-1; D gene ambiguous. The ends were cut back, 9 bases at V and 10 bases at J, with 13 bases in the middle. The CDR3 has 11 amino acids. Germline values: CDR1 MNHEY, CDR2 SVGAGI. The CDR3 here is CASRRAGEQFF. The CDR3 coding sequence is TGTGCCAGTAGGCGCGCCGGGGAGCAGTTCTTC.

The rearrangement uses TRBV10-3 and TRBJ2-1; D is perhaps TRBD2 (5 bases). V was clipped by 3 bases and J by 1 base, with 10 bases between them. The CDR3 loop spans 15 amino acids. Germline CDR1 is ENHRY and CDR2 is SYGVKD. In DNA form, the CDR3 reads TGTGCCATCAGTGACGGGGTCTCGTCCTACAATGAGCAGTTCTTC. It yields the protein CAISDGVSSYNEQFF.

The V call is TRBV6-5, the J call TRBJ2-2, with D unresolved. CDR1 and CDR2 (germline): MNHEY, SVGAGI. The V end lost 2 bases, the J end lost 8 bases, and 6 bases lay between the germline ends. The CDR3 is 12 residues long. DNA for the CDR3: TGTGCCAGCAGTTACGCGGCTGGGGAGCTGTTTTTT. Amino acids: CASSYAAGELFF.

This chain joins TRBV18 and TRBJ2-2; D is undetermined. The CDR3 sequence is 14 residues long. V lost 3 bases and J 1 base, leaving 6 bases between the germline ends. Germline loops: CDR1 KGHSH, CDR2 LQKENI. In nucleotides, the CDR3 is TGTGCCAGCTCACCGTCCAGGAACACCGGGGAGCTGTTTTTT. Translated, it gives CASSPSRNTGELFF. Looking up the rest from reference TRBV18 and TRBJ2-2 gives the full variable domain: NAGVMQNPRHLVRRRGQEARLRCSPMKGHSHVYWYRQLPEEGLKFMVYLQKENIIDESGMPKERFSAEFPKEGPSILRIQQVVRGDSAAYFCASSPSRNTGELFFGEGSRLTVL.

The chain uses TRBV29-1 and TRBJ2-1; a weak D match, TRBD1 (5 bases). The CDR3 contains 15 residues. The V gene's germline CDR1 is SQVTM and CDR2 ANQGSEA. V shed 4 bases and J shed 4 bases, with 17 bases lying between them. The CDR3 region has the DNA TGCAGCGTTGGGGGCCTAGTGGAGCTTTACAATGAGCAGTTCTTC. Translating gives CSVGGLVELYNEQFF.

The V call is TRBV6-5, the J call TRBJ1-3; D ambiguous. From germline, CDR1 is MNHEY and CDR2 SVGAGI. V dropped 2 bases and J dropped 2 bases, with 13 bases sitting between them. This CDR3 contains 16 residues. CDR3 DNA sequence: TGTGCCAGCAGTTACCCCTTTACAGTGGCTGGAAACACCATATATTTT. Residues: CASSYPFTVAGNTIYF.

Of note for this clone: A junction boundary mismatches the germline segment, possibly from a read error. The CDR3 loop is CAWSVGSNQLQHF. For the CDR3, the DNA is TGTGCCTGGAGTGTAGGTAGCAATCAGCTCCAGCATTTT. This sequence joins TRBV30 and TRBJ1-5; D is uncertain. This CDR3 is 13 amino acids long. Per germline, CDR1 GTSNPN and CDR2 SVGIG (reference sequence).

V usage is TRBV19 and J usage is TRBJ1-2, with 10 bases identical to TRBD1. This CDR3 has 14 residues. Per germline, CDR1 LNHDA and CDR2 SQIVND (reference sequence). With V trimmed by 4 bases and J by 3 bases, 2 bases remained unmatched. The CDR3: CASSSGQGDYGYTF. CDR3 bases: TGTGCCAGTAGTAGTGGACAGGGGGACTATGGCTACACCTTC.

V is TRBV5-4 and J is TRBJ2-3; D is ambiguous. V lost 4 bases and J lost 4, with 13 bases in between. The CDR3 contains 14 residues. Germline V gene sequence: CDR1 SGHNT, CDR2 YYREEE (reference sequence). The DNA of the CDR3 is TGTGCCAGCAGCCCCGACTGGCTCGCAGATACGCAGTATTTT. Amino acids: CASSPDWLADTQYF.

This rearrangement joins TRBV4-1 to TRBJ1-4, with D tentatively TRBD1 (5 bases). V was pared by 6 bases and J by 4 bases, with 9 bases between. CDR1 and CDR2 (germline): MGHRA, YSYEKL. The CDR3 has 13 amino acids. CDR3 sequence: CASRGQSNEKLFF. CDR3 DNA sequence: TGCGCCAGCAGGGGGCAGAGTAATGAAAAACTGTTTTTT.

The chain joins TRBV5-1 to TRBJ1-2; D perhaps matches TRBD1 (5 bases). From germline, CDR1 is SGHRS and CDR2 YFSETQ. The CDR3 covers 15 residues. V gave up 0 bases and J gave up 6 bases, with 15 bases separating them. The CDR3 sequence: CASSLAGGRVHGYTF. The CDR3 DNA reads TGCGCCAGCAGCTTGGCCGGTGGCAGGGTTCATGGCTACACCTTC.

V gene TRBV5-1 combines with J gene TRBJ2-7; TRBD1 matches at 12 bases. Germline V gives CDR1 SGHRS, CDR2 YFSETQ. The CDR3 consists of 14 residues. The V gene end was trimmed by 4 bases and the J gene end by 5 bases; junction bases not matched to a gene: 4. Written as DNA, the CDR3 is TGCGCCAGCAGCCCCGGGACAGGGGGCGACGAGCAGTACTTC. This gives the protein CASSPGTGGDEQYF.